This record covers a single T cell receptor (beta chain). The data belong to a study of OX40 agonist ivuxolimab in advanced cancers. Libraries were prepared by immunoSEQ multiplex PCR; TCRdb keeps only in-frame clonotypes and omits some of them. The profile shows 12,000 to 15,000 clones, about three quarters of them singletons. The junction had 6 bases not matched to a gene; V was cut back by 5 bases and J by 1 base. Germline V gene data show CDR1 as SNHLY and CDR2 as FYNNEI. The CDR3 has 15 residues. V usage is TRBV2 and J usage is TRBJ1-1; 8 bases line up with TRBD1. The sequence was collected from an adult with an advanced solid tumor such as melanoma, head and neck, liver or kidney cancer. The material was CD4+ or CD8+ T cells sorted from blood, obtained in a trial of the OX40 agonist ivuxolimab. The CDR3 here is CASSLRTGRNTEAFF. The CDR3 DNA reads as TGTGCCAGCAGTTTACGGACAGGGAGGAACACTGAAGCTTTCTTT.